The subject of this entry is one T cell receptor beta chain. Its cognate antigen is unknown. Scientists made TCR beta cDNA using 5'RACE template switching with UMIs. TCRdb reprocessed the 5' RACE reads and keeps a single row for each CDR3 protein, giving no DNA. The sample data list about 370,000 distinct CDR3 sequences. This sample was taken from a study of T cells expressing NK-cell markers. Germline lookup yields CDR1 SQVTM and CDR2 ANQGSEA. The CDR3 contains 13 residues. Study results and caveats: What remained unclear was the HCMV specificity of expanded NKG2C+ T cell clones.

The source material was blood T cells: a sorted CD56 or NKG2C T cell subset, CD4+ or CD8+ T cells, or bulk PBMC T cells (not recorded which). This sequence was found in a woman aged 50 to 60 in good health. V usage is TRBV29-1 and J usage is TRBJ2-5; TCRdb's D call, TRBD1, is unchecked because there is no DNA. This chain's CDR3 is CSVGPTGMETQYF.